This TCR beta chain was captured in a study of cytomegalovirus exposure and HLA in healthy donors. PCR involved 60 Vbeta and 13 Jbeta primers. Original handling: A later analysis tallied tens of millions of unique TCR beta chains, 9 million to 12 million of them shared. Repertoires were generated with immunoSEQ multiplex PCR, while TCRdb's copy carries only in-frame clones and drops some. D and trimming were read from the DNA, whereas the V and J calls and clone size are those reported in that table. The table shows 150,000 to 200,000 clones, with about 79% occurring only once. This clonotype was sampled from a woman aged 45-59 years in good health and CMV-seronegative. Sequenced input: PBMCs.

This CDR3 is CASSNPGTSGVFSYNEQFF. As DNA, the CDR3 is TGTGCCAGCAGCAACCCCGGGACTAGCGGGGTATTCTCCTACAATGAGCAGTTCTTC. J is TRBJ2-1 and V is TRBV9; 13 nucleotides match TRBD2. The CDR3 loop spans 19 amino acids. The germline CDR1 and CDR2 sequences are SGDLS and YYNGEE. The V gene end was trimmed by 4 bases and the J gene end by 0 bases; junction bases not matched to a gene: 10.